These T cell receptor beta chains were read from a single sample in a study of shared clonotypes between healthy human individuals. Sequenced by immunoSEQ multiplex PCR; TCRdb stores in-frame clones only, minus some. The sample consists of about 1 million clones, more than 60% of them appearing once. Sequencing was performed on memory CD4+ T cells sorted from blood. The source is a man aged 18 to 29 in good health. Each CDR3 is given with its conserved first and last residue. D genes are given only for firm matches. Size is stated for part of the rows, as once, few or many counts, or as a class when the clone is expanded.

j_call: TRBJ1-3; d_call: TRBD1; cdr3_length: 16; v_call: TRBV30; clone_size: NA; cdr3_nt: TGTGCCTGGAGTCATGGGGGACAGGGATCTGGAAACACCATATATTTT; cdr3_aa: CAWSHGGQGSGNTIYF
j_call: TRBJ2-7; d_call: NA; cdr3_length: 15; v_call: TRBV6-1; clone_size: NA; cdr3_nt: TGTGCCAGCAGTGCAAGAGACGGGGGCCTGTACGAGCAGTACTTC; cdr3_aa: CASSARDGGLYEQYF
j_call: TRBJ2-5; d_call: NA; cdr3_length: 13; v_call: TRBV5-4; clone_size: NA; cdr3_nt: TGTGCCAGCAGCTCCGGACTCGAAGAGACCCAGTACTTC; cdr3_aa: CASSSGLEETQYF
j_call: TRBJ1-4; d_call: NA; cdr3_length: 15; v_call: TRBV7-8; clone_size: NA; cdr3_nt: TGTGCCAGCAGCTTTCCGACAGCAACTAATGAAAAACTGTTTTTT; cdr3_aa: CASSFPTATNEKLFF
j_call: TRBJ2-2; d_call: NA; cdr3_length: 14; v_call: TRBV18; clone_size: NA; cdr3_nt: TGTGCCAGCTCGGCCGGGTCGAACACCGGGGAGCTGTTTTTT; cdr3_aa: CASSAGSNTGELFF
j_call: TRBJ2-1; d_call: NA; cdr3_length: 12; v_call: TRBV2; clone_size: NA; cdr3_nt: TGTGCCAGCAAGGACGCTTCATCTGAGCAGTTCTTC; cdr3_aa: CASKDASSEQFF
j_call: TRBJ1-6; d_call: TRBD1; cdr3_length: 16; v_call: TRBV4-1; clone_size: few; cdr3_nt: TGCGCCAGCAGCCTGGGACAGGGGGCAGGGAATTCACCCCTCCACTTT; cdr3_aa: CASSLGQGAGNSPLHF
j_call: TRBJ1-3; d_call: TRBD1; cdr3_length: 14; v_call: TRBV18; clone_size: NA; cdr3_nt: TGTGCCAGCTCGCTGGGACAGGGGGGAAACACCATATATTTT; cdr3_aa: CASSLGQGGNTIYF
j_call: TRBJ2-7; d_call: NA; cdr3_length: 12; v_call: TRBV30; clone_size: NA; cdr3_nt: TGTGCCTGCCTAGACAGGGAGGCCGAGCAGTACTTC; cdr3_aa: CACLDREAEQYF
j_call: TRBJ2-7; d_call: TRBD1; cdr3_length: 15; v_call: TRBV19; clone_size: NA; cdr3_nt: TGTGCCAGTACCCCCGGGACAGGGGGCTTCTACGAGCAGTACTTC; cdr3_aa: CASTPGTGGFYEQYF
j_call: TRBJ1-4; d_call: NA; cdr3_length: 12; v_call: TRBV10-3; clone_size: NA; cdr3_nt: TGTGCCATCAGTGGCGGGGAGGAAAAACTGTTTTTT; cdr3_aa: CAISGGEEKLFF
j_call: TRBJ1-6; d_call: NA; cdr3_length: 14; v_call: TRBV6-6; clone_size: NA; cdr3_nt: TGTGCCAGCACCAGACAGAATTACAATTCACCCCTCCACTTT; cdr3_aa: CASTRQNYNSPLHF
j_call: TRBJ2-3; d_call: NA; cdr3_length: 13; v_call: TRBV18; clone_size: few; cdr3_nt: TGTGCCAGCTCACCCCAACCCCCAGATACGCAGTATTTT; cdr3_aa: CASSPQPPDTQYF
j_call: TRBJ1-4; d_call: NA; cdr3_length: 16; v_call: TRBV5-1; clone_size: NA; cdr3_nt: TGCGCCAGCAGCCCGCGTCCCGGCGAGGGTAATGAAAAACTGTTTTTT; cdr3_aa: CASSPRPGEGNEKLFF
j_call: TRBJ2-7; d_call: NA; cdr3_length: 17; v_call: TRBV18; clone_size: NA; cdr3_nt: TGTGCCAGCTCACCGTCAATAGTACGGGAACGGTCCTACGAGCAGTACTTC; cdr3_aa: CASSPSIVRERSYEQYF
j_call: TRBJ2-3; d_call: TRBD2; cdr3_length: 17; v_call: TRBV30; clone_size: NA; cdr3_nt: TGTGCCTGGAGTAGCAGTTCTAGCGGGGGGGCTAGAGATACGCAGTATTTT; cdr3_aa: CAWSSSSSGGARDTQYF
j_call: TRBJ2-3; d_call: NA; cdr3_length: 13; v_call: TRBV29-1; clone_size: NA; cdr3_nt: TGCAGCGTTATAGGCGATAGCACAGATACGCAGTATTTT; cdr3_aa: CSVIGDSTDTQYF
j_call: TRBJ1-6; d_call: TRBD1; cdr3_length: 15; v_call: TRBV6-6; clone_size: NA; cdr3_nt: TGTGCCAGCAGCCGGGACAGGGCTGCGAATTCACCCCTCCACTTT; cdr3_aa: CASSRDRAANSPLHF
j_call: TRBJ1-6; d_call: TRBD1; cdr3_length: 16; v_call: TRBV5-1; clone_size: NA; cdr3_nt: TGCGCCAGCAGCCCCGGGACAGGGAGTCGGGATTCACCCCTCCACTTT; cdr3_aa: CASSPGTGSRDSPLHF
j_call: TRBJ1-2; d_call: TRBD1; cdr3_length: 11; v_call: TRBV5-8; clone_size: NA; cdr3_nt: TGTGCCAGCAGCTTGAACGTGGACAGGGCTTTC; cdr3_aa: CASSLNVDRAF
j_call: TRBJ2-5; d_call: TRBD1; cdr3_length: 13; v_call: TRBV2; clone_size: NA; cdr3_nt: TGTGCCAGCTCTGGGACAGGGGGAGAGACCCAGTACTTC; cdr3_aa: CASSGTGGETQYF
j_call: TRBJ2-7; d_call: NA; cdr3_length: 11; v_call: TRBV7-2; clone_size: once; cdr3_nt: TGTGCCAGCAGCTGGACCTACGAGCAGTACTTC; cdr3_aa: CASSWTYEQYF
j_call: TRBJ1-6; d_call: NA; cdr3_length: 16; v_call: TRBV21-1; clone_size: NA; cdr3_nt: TGTGCCAGCAGCAGGGTCCGGAGCTCCTATAATTCACCCCTCCACTTT; cdr3_aa: CASSRVRSSYNSPLHF
j_call: TRBJ1-1; d_call: NA; cdr3_length: 11; v_call: TRBV2; clone_size: many; cdr3_nt: TGTGCCAGCACGAGTAGGGCTGAAGCTTTCTTT; cdr3_aa: CASTSRAEAFF
j_call: TRBJ1-2; d_call: TRBD1; cdr3_length: 13; v_call: TRBV6-5; clone_size: NA; cdr3_nt: TGTGCCAGCAGTACTGAGGGGGCAAGTGGCTACACCTTC; cdr3_aa: CASSTEGASGYTF
j_call: TRBJ1-6; d_call: NA; cdr3_length: 15; v_call: TRBV10-2; clone_size: NA; cdr3_nt: TGCGCCAGCAGCGAGGGGAGCTCCTATAATTCACCCCTCCACTTT; cdr3_aa: CASSEGSSYNSPLHF
j_call: TRBJ2-4; d_call: NA; cdr3_length: 14; v_call: TRBV2; clone_size: NA; cdr3_nt: TGTGCCAGCAGTGTAGGAGGCACCGGGGACATTCAGTACTTC; cdr3_aa: CASSVGGTGDIQYF
j_call: TRBJ2-5; d_call: TRBD1; cdr3_length: 16; v_call: TRBV7-6; clone_size: NA; cdr3_nt: TGTGCCAGCAGTCTTGGACAGGGAAAAGTCCAAGAGACCCAGTACTTC; cdr3_aa: CASSLGQGKVQETQYF
j_call: TRBJ1-6; d_call: NA; cdr3_length: 14; v_call: TRBV28; clone_size: NA; cdr3_nt: TGTGCCAGCACGGAAGTCACCGCCTATTCACCCCTCCACTTT; cdr3_aa: CASTEVTAYSPLHF
j_call: TRBJ1-6; d_call: NA; cdr3_length: 16; v_call: TRBV19; clone_size: NA; cdr3_nt: TGTGCCAGTAGTGCCCTGGAGAGCTCCTATAATTCACCCCTCCACTTT; cdr3_aa: CASSALESSYNSPLHF
j_call: TRBJ1-4; d_call: NA; cdr3_length: 14; v_call: TRBV5-1; clone_size: NA; cdr3_nt: TGCGCCAGCACGACGAGTTCCACTAATGAAAAACTGTTTTTT; cdr3_aa: CASTTSSTNEKLFF
j_call: TRBJ2-1; d_call: NA; cdr3_length: 17; v_call: TRBV27; clone_size: NA; cdr3_nt: TGTGCCAGCAGTGGGAGTTCTAGCGCACGCTCCTACAATGAGCAGTTCTTC; cdr3_aa: CASSGSSSARSYNEQFF
j_call: TRBJ2-4; d_call: NA; cdr3_length: 15; v_call: TRBV6-6; clone_size: NA; cdr3_nt: TGTGCCAGCAGTTACTCACGGGGGGCCAAAAACATTCAGTACTTC; cdr3_aa: CASSYSRGAKNIQYF
j_call: TRBJ2-2; d_call: TRBD2; cdr3_length: 15; v_call: TRBV5-1; clone_size: NA; cdr3_nt: TGCGCCAGCAGCCCCACTACTAGCGTAGCCGGGGAGCTGTTTTTT; cdr3_aa: CASSPTTSVAGELFF
j_call: TRBJ2-7; d_call: NA; cdr3_length: 16; v_call: TRBV27; clone_size: NA; cdr3_nt: TGTGCCAGCAGTCCGACCTGGACAATTCGCAACTACGAGCAGTACTTC; cdr3_aa: CASSPTWTIRNYEQYF
j_call: TRBJ2-2; d_call: NA; cdr3_length: 15; v_call: TRBV7-3; clone_size: NA; cdr3_nt: TGTGCCAGCAGCCAAAGTCCGACTGAGGGCGGGGAGCTGTTTTTT; cdr3_aa: CASSQSPTEGGELFF
j_call: TRBJ1-5; d_call: NA; cdr3_length: 16; v_call: TRBV4-1; clone_size: NA; cdr3_nt: TGCGCCAGCAGCCAAGCGGGAGGGGAGATCAATCAGCCCCAGCATTTT; cdr3_aa: CASSQAGGEINQPQHF
j_call: TRBJ1-1; d_call: NA; cdr3_length: 12; v_call: TRBV29-1; clone_size: once; cdr3_nt: TGCAGCGTTTTAGACGGGAACGCTGAAGCTTTCTTT; cdr3_aa: CSVLDGNAEAFF
j_call: TRBJ2-7; d_call: TRBD1; cdr3_length: 14; v_call: TRBV6-6; clone_size: NA; cdr3_nt: TGTGCCAGCAGTTACACGACAGGGGAGTACGAGCAGTACTTC; cdr3_aa: CASSYTTGEYEQYF
j_call: TRBJ1-2; d_call: NA; cdr3_length: 13; v_call: TRBV28; clone_size: NA; cdr3_nt: TGTGCCAGCAGTCATGCCCAAGGGTATGGCTACACCTTC; cdr3_aa: CASSHAQGYGYTF
j_call: TRBJ1-1; d_call: NA; cdr3_length: 13; v_call: TRBV18; clone_size: NA; cdr3_nt: TGTGCCAGCTCACCCGGGGGCTGGGCTGAAGCTTTCTTT; cdr3_aa: CASSPGGWAEAFF
j_call: TRBJ1-1; d_call: NA; cdr3_length: 13; v_call: TRBV25-1; clone_size: NA; cdr3_nt: TGTGCCAGCAGTGAATCAGGGAACACTGAAGCTTTCTTT; cdr3_aa: CASSESGNTEAFF
j_call: TRBJ2-1; d_call: TRBD1; cdr3_length: 15; v_call: TRBV5-1; clone_size: few; cdr3_nt: TGCGCCAGCAGCAAGAGTCCGGGACAGAGAAATGAGCAGTTCTTC; cdr3_aa: CASSKSPGQRNEQFF
j_call: TRBJ1-5; d_call: NA; cdr3_length: 13; v_call: TRBV7-2; clone_size: few; cdr3_nt: TGTGCCAGCAGCCGAGAGGGCAATCAGCCCCAGCATTTT; cdr3_aa: CASSREGNQPQHF
j_call: TRBJ1-1; d_call: NA; cdr3_length: 15; v_call: TRBV13; clone_size: NA; cdr3_nt: TGTGCCAGCAGCTCGACGACGGCAATGAACACTGAAGCTTTCTTT; cdr3_aa: CASSSTTAMNTEAFF
j_call: TRBJ2-1; d_call: TRBD1; cdr3_length: 15; v_call: TRBV5-4; clone_size: once; cdr3_nt: TGTGCCAGCAGCACTCCGGGACAGGGTCTTGGGGAGCAGTTCTTC; cdr3_aa: CASSTPGQGLGEQFF